This entry lists 10 T cell receptor beta chains sequenced from one sample in a study of T cells in Graves' hyperthyroidism and ophthalmopathy. Amplified TCR beta CDR3 regions came from RNA transcripts. First-round RT-PCR of the TCR CDR3 relied on the HTBI primer set. TCRdb independently ran MiXCR on the multiplex PCR reads; one entry per CDR3 protein. The sample yields about 600,000 distinct CDR3 sequences, more than 15% seen once. Sequencing input: blood. Receptor source: a woman in her thirties or forties with Graves' ophthalmopathy.

This chain connects TRBV20-1 to TRBJ2-4; D is perhaps TRBD2 (6 bases). Germline V gene sequence: CDR1 DFQATT, CDR2 SNEGSKA (reference sequence). Trimming pared 6 bases from V and 0 bases from J, leaving 21 bases between. CDR3 size: 17 residues. CDR3 bases: TGCAGTGCCACCCTGCGGCGGGACCTACTAGCCAAAAACATTCAGTACTTC. Translated, it gives CSATLRRDLLAKNIQYF.

The table lists this clonotype with many counts. This chain connects TRBV11-2 to TRBJ2-3, with 9 bases matching TRBD2. V shed 2 bases, J shed 8 bases, and the junction held 5 bases outside the gene matches. Germline CDR1 SGHAT, CDR2 FQNNGV. The CDR3 extends over 14 amino acids. In DNA form, the CDR3 reads TGTGCCAGCAGCTTACTGGCGGGAGGGGGTACGCAGTATTTT. Its protein product is CASSLLAGGGTQYF. Together with reference TRBV11-2 and TRBJ2-3, the CDR3 gives the full variable domain: EAGVAQSPRYKIIEKRQSVAFWCNPISGHATLYWYQQILGQGPKLLIQFQNNGVVDDSQLPKDRFSAERLKGVDSTLKIQPAKLEDSAVYLCASSLLAGGGTQYFGPGTRLTVL.

This chain links TRBV19 with TRBJ2-1; 7 nucleotides line up with TRBD2. Germline trimming cut 3 bases from V and 5 bases from J; bases unmatched to any gene: 7. The CDR3 covers 15 residues. Germline assignment: CDR1 LNHDA and CDR2 SQIVND (reference sequence). This CDR3 reads CASSMMAGVNNEQFF. The CDR3 DNA sequence: TGTGCCAGTAGTATGATGGCGGGAGTGAACAATGAGCAGTTCTTC.

This sequence joins TRBV7-6 and TRBJ1-5; D call uncertain. Germline values: CDR1 SGHVS, CDR2 FNYEAQ. V was shortened by 5 bases and J by 11 bases, with 25 bases between the two germline ends. This CDR3 comprises 16 residues. The CDR3 DNA is TGTGCCAGCAGCCCCCTGGTAGGACCGACACCCTTGGCCCAGCATTTT. Translated, it gives CASSPLVGPTPLAQHF.

This clonotype was seen at least ten times. The V call is TRBV28, the J call TRBJ2-1; TRBD2 agrees at 11 bases. CDR3 length equals 13 residues. With 9 bases clipped from V and 5 bases from J, the junction kept 3 bases outside the gene matches. Germline-derived CDR1 and CDR2 are MDHEN and SYDVKM. The CDR3 loop is CASSGGGNNEQFF. The DNA of the CDR3 is TGTGCCAGTAGCGGGGGGGGAAACAATGAGCAGTTCTTC.

This clonotype occurred many times. The chain carries TRBV6-1 and TRBJ2-1; 10 positions match TRBD1. Germline V gene sequence: CDR1 MNHNS, CDR2 SASEGT. Trimming took 4 bases from V and 8 from J; bases not matched to a gene: 5. This CDR3 contains 14 residues. CDR3 nucleotide sequence: TGTGCCAGCAGTGGGGACAGGGGTGGGTATGAGCAGTTCTTC. This encodes CASSGDRGGYEQFF.

This clonotype was detected ten times or more. This chain joins TRBV6-1 and TRBJ2-7; D might be TRBD1 or TRBD2, each matching 6 bases. Germline V gene sequence: CDR1 MNHNS, CDR2 SASEGT. Trimming shortened V by 3 bases and J by 3 bases, and 9 bases separated the two germline ends. The CDR3 consists of 13 residues. The CDR3: CASSDGGYYEQYF. The CDR3 DNA follows: TGTGCCAGCAGTGACGGGGGCTACTACGAGCAGTACTTC.

The chain uses TRBV19 and TRBJ2-7, with D uncertain. CDR1 and CDR2 from the germline V gene are LNHDA and SQIVND (reference sequence). The CDR3 totals 13 residues. Deletions cut 5 bases from V and 2 bases from J, with 10 bases between. The CDR3 DNA follows: TGTGCCAGTAGTTCGGACCGAACCTACGAGCAGTACTTC. It specifies CASSSDRTYEQYF.

This clonotype was counted only a few times. V and J are TRBV20-1 and TRBJ1-1; tentative D call: TRBD1 (5 bases). CDR3 length: 13 residues. In germline, CDR1 is DFQATT, CDR2 SNEGSKA (reference sequence). The CDR3 reads CSRPGMGDTEAFF. CDR3 coding DNA: TGCAGCCGACCCGGGATGGGGGACACTGAAGCTTTCTTT.

In this sample, this clonotype turned up a few times. The chain has TRBV4-1 and TRBJ2-7; no firm D call. Trimming removed 0 bases at V and 3 bases at J, with 15 bases between. The germline gives CDR1 MGHRA, CDR2 YSYEKL. The CDR3 is 16 residues long. The CDR3: CASSQDPLGYRYEQYF. CDR3 nucleotides: TGCGCCAGCAGCCAAGATCCCCTGGGGTACCGCTACGAGCAGTACTTC.